Below, 15 T cell receptor beta chains from the same sample are listed, as sequenced in a study of T cells in Graves' hyperthyroidism and ophthalmopathy (dated by TCRdb to 2018 to 2020). Libraries were constructed by multiplex PCR. The data were produced on an Illumina HiSeq 2000. TCR beta CDR3 regions were amplified from RNA transcripts. For the first round of RT-PCR on the TCR CDR3, the HTBI primer set was used together with the Qiagen OneStep RT-PCR kit. TCRdb's own reprocessing of the public reads used fastp at Q25 and MiXCR and kept productive beta chains. Every CDR3 protein is listed once, alongside the most common genes and DNA of its rows. The sample table lists about 840,000 distinct CDR3 sequences, 38% of them with a count of one. The ten most abundant clones make up around 9.3% of the sample. Sequences were obtained from blood. The receptors here all came from a man between 18 and 29 years old with Graves' hyperthyroidism.

The chain joins TRBV7-9 to TRBJ2-2; the D gene is possibly TRBD1 (6 bases). Trimming took 6 bases from V and 6 from J, leaving 26 bases between them. The CDR3 consists of 18 residues. Germline assignment: CDR1 SEHNR and CDR2 FQNEAQ (reference sequence). This CDR3 reads CASSSGSQGYTLSGELFF. As DNA, the CDR3 is TGTGCCAGCAGTTCCGGATCCCAGGGGTACACCCTATCCGGGGAGCTGTTTTTT.

The chain carries TRBV7-2 and TRBJ2-7; D is perhaps TRBD2 (6 bases). The germline V gene has CDR1 SGHTA and CDR2 FQGNSA. This CDR3 is built from 15 residues. V was clipped by 6 bases and J by 6 bases, with 21 bases between them. CDR3 region: CASSRPSAGELEQYF. The DNA of the CDR3 is TGTGCCAGCAGTCGTCCTAGCGCCGGGGAGCTCGAGCAGTACTTC.

The CDR3 protein is CASSQLKTGENRVEAFF. As DNA, the CDR3 is TGTGCCAGCAGCCAATTAAAGACAGGGGAGAATCGAGTTGAAGCTTTCTTT. The chain uses TRBV7-8 and TRBJ1-1, with 8 bases matching TRBD1. There are 17 residues in the CDR3. V dropped 5 bases and J dropped 7; count of bases not matched to a gene: 18. Germline CDR1 SGHVS, CDR2 FQNEAQ.

V is TRBV7-3 and J is TRBJ1-1; weak D call: TRBD1 (5 bases). Trimming shortened V by 5 bases and J by 6 bases, and 16 bases separated the two germline ends. The CDR3 consists of 14 residues. Per germline, CDR1 SGHTA and CDR2 FQGTGA. CDR3 nucleotides: TGTGCCAGCAGCCAAGATGGGGGTATCGCTGAAGCTTTCTTT. Protein product: CASSQDGGIAEAFF.

The chain links TRBV19 to TRBJ2-2; 9 nucleotides align to TRBD2. Germline loops: CDR1 LNHDA, CDR2 SQIVND (reference sequence). The CDR3 runs 16 residues. The V segment lost 5 bases and the J segment 2 bases; nucleotides outside the gene matches: 6. CDR3 amino acids: CASSPSGRYNTGELFF. The CDR3 DNA follows: TGTGCCAGTAGTCCAAGCGGGAGGTATAACACCGGGGAGCTGTTTTTT.

J is TRBJ2-7 and V is TRBV20-1; 7 bases align to TRBD1. V shed 1 base, J shed 4 bases, and the junction held 7 bases outside the gene matches. This CDR3 has 14 residues. Germline V lookup: CDR1 DFQATT, CDR2 SNEGSKA (reference sequence). The CDR3 sequence is CSARGAAGGYEQYF. In nucleotides, the CDR3 is TGCAGTGCTAGAGGAGCGGCAGGGGGATACGAGCAGTACTTC.

This clonotype was counted ten times or more. This sequence joins TRBV10-3 and TRBJ2-7; no reliable D call. The CDR3 is 12 amino acids. Looked up from germline, CDR1 is ENHRY and CDR2 is SYGVKD. V lost 0 bases and J 2 bases, leaving 2 bases between the germline ends. In nucleotides, the CDR3 is TGTGCCATCAGTGAGTCTACCTACGAGCAGTACTTC. This sequence encodes CAISESTYEQYF.

In its sample, this clonotype was seen many times. The chain has TRBV11-2 and TRBJ2-5, with TRBD1 matching over 8 bases. The CDR3 runs 15 residues. Germline CDR1 is SGHAT and CDR2 is FQNNGV. The V segment lost 5 bases and the J segment 5 bases; nucleotides outside the gene matches: 10. CDR3 in DNA: TGTGCCAGCAGCGGTGGCAGGGGGCTCGGGGAGACCCAGTACTTC. This translates into CASSGGRGLGETQYF.

This clonotype was detected only a few times. The CDR3 loop reads CASSAGAANTEAFF. The CDR3 coding sequence is TGTGCCAGCAGTGCGGGGGCCGCAAACACTGAAGCTTTCTTT. This chain connects TRBV2 to TRBJ1-1; perhaps TRBD1 as D (6 bases). V was clipped by 4 bases and J by 2 bases, with 11 bases between them. This CDR3 has 14 residues. Germline CDR1 and CDR2: SNHLY and FYNNEI.

This clonotype was found a few times. The V call is TRBV7-9, the J call TRBJ1-2; 8 bases agree with TRBD1. The CDR3 consists of 12 residues. The junction had 5 bases not matched to a gene; V was cut back by 4 bases and J by 10 bases. Germline V lookup: CDR1 SEHNR, CDR2 FQNEAQ (reference sequence). CDR3 DNA sequence: TGTGCCAGCAGCTACGGACAGGGCGACTACACCTTC. Residues: CASSYGQGDYTF.

V usage is TRBV7-9 and J usage is TRBJ1-1; tentatively, D is TRBD1 (5 bases). V lost 10 bases to trimming and J lost 1 base, with 13 bases between them. The CDR3 runs to 13 residues. The germline V gene encodes CDR1 SEHNR and CDR2 FQNEAQ (reference sequence). The CDR3 region is CATRRQTNTEAFF. CDR3 sequence (DNA): TGTGCCACACGTAGACAGACGAACACTGAAGCTTTCTTT.

This clonotype occurred many times. This rearrangement joins TRBV7-9 to TRBJ2-7; D remains ambiguous. CDR3 length: 13 amino acids. CDR1 SEHNR and CDR2 FQNEAQ come from the germline V gene (reference sequence). V lost 5 bases and J 0 bases, leaving 8 bases between the germline ends. CDR3 DNA: TGTGCCAGCAGCCCGGACGCCTCCTACGAGCAGTACTTC. Protein: CASSPDASYEQYF. Full variable domain (rest looked up from reference TRBV7-9 and TRBJ2-7): DTGVSQNPRHKITKRGQNVTFRCDPISEHNRLYWYRQTLGQGPEFLTYFQNEAQLEKSRLLSDRFSAERPKGSFSTLEIQRTEQGDSAMYLCASSPDASYEQYFGPGTRLTVT.

Only one count was recorded for this clonotype. Mismatch with germline at one junction end may stem from a read error. The V and J genes are TRBV9 and TRBJ2-6; 8 bases fit TRBD1. The CDR3 length is 13 residues. Germline lookup yields CDR1 SGDLS and CDR2 YYNGEE. CDR3 residues: CASSSTGGNVLTF. The CDR3 region has the DNA TGTGCCAGCAGCTCAACAGGGGGCAACGTCCTGACTTTC.

The chain combines TRBV9 with TRBJ1-1; tentative D call: TRBD1 (5 bases). V lost 4 bases and J 4 bases, leaving 11 bases between the germline ends. CDR3 length equals 13 residues. Germline V gene data show CDR1 as SGDLS and CDR2 as YYNGEE. The CDR3, as DNA: TGTGCCAGCAGCCAGAAAAGGGGCACTGAAGCTTTCTTT. This sequence encodes CASSQKRGTEAFF. The whole variable domain, remainder taken from reference TRBV9 and TRBJ1-1, is DSGVTQTPKHLITATGQRVTLRCSPRSGDLSVYWYQQSLDQGLQFLIQYYNGEERAKGNILERFSAQQFPDLHSELNLSSLELGDSALYFCASSQKRGTEAFFGQGTRLTVV.

Remarks on this clonotype: This may come from a read error, since a much larger clone is one base off. V gene TRBV9 combines with J gene TRBJ1-2; D is unresolved. CDR3 size: 12 residues. The germline CDR1 and CDR2 sequences are SGDLS and YYNGEE. Trimming stripped 3 bases from V and 6 bases from J, with 9 bases between. The CDR3 coding sequence is TGTGCCAGCAGCGGAGACGGTGATGGCTACACCTTC. It codes for CASSGDGDGYTF.